The clone carrying this TCR beta chain was detected only a few times. Its specificity is unknown. This record belongs to a study of tumor and adjacent non-tumor tissue in lung cancer. Study-wide results and caveats: Tumor tissue had significantly higher TCR diversity than normal lung.

The template was RNA from unsorted bulk tissue. TCRbeta libraries were built with three rounds of nested PCR, modified from ARM-PCR. TCRdb re-analysed the multiplex PCR reads in MiXCR, keeping a single row per CDR3 protein. The profile shows 65,000 to 70,000 distinct CDR3 sequences, just under 60% of them singletons. From germline, CDR1 is SEHNR and CDR2 FQNEAQ (reference sequence). The CDR3 has 14 amino acids. V was clipped by 1 base and J by 6 bases; unmatched bases: 2. The source material was lung tumor tissue. This TCR came from a middle-aged man with non-small cell lung cancer. The chain uses TRBV7-9 and TRBJ1-4; 7 positions agree with TRBD1. The CDR3, as DNA: TGTGCCAGCAGCTTAGTGGGGACAGATGAAAAACTGTTTTTT. This encodes CASSLVGTDEKLFF.